The source of this T cell receptor (beta chain) is a study of T cell repertoires in cytomegalovirus infection. Across the study: Matching HLA type and CMV infection were both indicated by public TCR beta signatures. Study results and caveats: Carriers of CMV plus the relevant HLA were identified by cumulative public TCR beta family frequency. Within the response measured ex vivo, HLA-C-restricted CMV-specific TCR beta clonotypes were dominant.

This clonotype showed up just once. The target antigen is unknown. Via MiXCR, TCRdb re-called the reads, giving one row per CDR3 protein. The table has 35,000 to 55,000 distinct CDR3 sequences, around 18% seen once; the top ten hold roughly 53%. Per germline, CDR1 SGHTA and CDR2 FQGNSA. The CDR3 extends over 15 amino acids. Trimming pared 3 bases from V and 8 bases from J, leaving 19 bases between. Sequencing was performed on CD8+ T cells from cultured PBMCs, taken from culture after CMV antigen stimulation. This clonotype was obtained from a human donor in good health (CMV status not recorded). Some clones in this sample may be carry-over from other donors' samples. The chain recombines TRBV7-2 with TRBJ1-1; D call uncertain. The CDR3 sequence: CASSFSQEGPLEAFF. The CDR3, as DNA: TGTGCCAGCAGCTTCTCCCAAGAGGGCCCACTGGAAGCTTTCTTT.